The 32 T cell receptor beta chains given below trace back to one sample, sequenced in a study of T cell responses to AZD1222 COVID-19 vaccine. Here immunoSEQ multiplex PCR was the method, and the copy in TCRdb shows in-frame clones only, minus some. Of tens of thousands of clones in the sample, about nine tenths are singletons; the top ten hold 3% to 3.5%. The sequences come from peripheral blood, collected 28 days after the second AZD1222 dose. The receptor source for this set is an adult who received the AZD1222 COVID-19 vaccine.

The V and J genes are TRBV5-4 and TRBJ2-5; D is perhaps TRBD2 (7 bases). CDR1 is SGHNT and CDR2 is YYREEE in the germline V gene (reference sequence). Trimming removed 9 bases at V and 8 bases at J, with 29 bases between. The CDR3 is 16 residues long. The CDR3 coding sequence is TGTGCCACACATAAAGGCCCGGCGGGAGAGGGGGAAACCCAGTACTTC. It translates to CATHKGPAGEGETQYF.

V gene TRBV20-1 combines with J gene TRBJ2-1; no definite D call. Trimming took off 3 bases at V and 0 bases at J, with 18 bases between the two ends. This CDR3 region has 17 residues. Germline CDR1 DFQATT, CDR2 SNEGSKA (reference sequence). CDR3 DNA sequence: TGCAGTGCTAGTCGTACGTCCGGGTATAGCTCCTACAATGAGCAGTTCTTC. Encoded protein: CSASRTSGYSSYNEQFF.

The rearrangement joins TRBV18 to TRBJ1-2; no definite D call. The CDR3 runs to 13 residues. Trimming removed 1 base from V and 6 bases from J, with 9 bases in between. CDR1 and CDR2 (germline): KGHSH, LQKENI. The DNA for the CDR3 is TGTGCCAGCTCACCACAGGGTTATGATGGCTACACCTTC. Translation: CASSPQGYDGYTF.

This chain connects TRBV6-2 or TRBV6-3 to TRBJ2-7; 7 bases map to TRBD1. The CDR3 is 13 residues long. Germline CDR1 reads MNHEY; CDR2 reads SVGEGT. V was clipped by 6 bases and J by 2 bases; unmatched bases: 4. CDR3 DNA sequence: TGTGCCAGCAGCCTCGGGACAGCCTACGAGCAGTACTTC. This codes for CASSLGTAYEQYF.

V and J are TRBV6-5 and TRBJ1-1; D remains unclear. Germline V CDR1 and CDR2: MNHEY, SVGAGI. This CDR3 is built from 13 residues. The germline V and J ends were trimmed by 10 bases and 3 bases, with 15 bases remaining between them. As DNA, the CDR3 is TGTGCCACTAAAATGGGAAGAGACACTGAAGCTTTCTTT. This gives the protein CATKMGRDTEAFF.

The CDR3: CASSIGQAIYGYTF. The CDR3 DNA reads as TGTGCCAGCAGCATCGGACAGGCGATCTATGGCTACACCTTC. This sequence joins TRBV11-2 and TRBJ1-2; 7 bases are shared with TRBD1. The ends lost 5 bases at V and 4 bases at J; junction bases unmatched: 7. CDR3 length equals 14 residues. Germline V gene sequence: CDR1 SGHAT, CDR2 FQNNGV.

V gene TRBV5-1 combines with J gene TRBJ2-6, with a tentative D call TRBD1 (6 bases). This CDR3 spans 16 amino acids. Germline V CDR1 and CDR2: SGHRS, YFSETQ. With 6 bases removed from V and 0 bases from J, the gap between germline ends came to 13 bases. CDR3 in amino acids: CASNRVPSSGANVLTF. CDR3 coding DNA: TGCGCCAGCAACAGGGTCCCCAGCTCTGGGGCCAACGTCCTGACTTTC.

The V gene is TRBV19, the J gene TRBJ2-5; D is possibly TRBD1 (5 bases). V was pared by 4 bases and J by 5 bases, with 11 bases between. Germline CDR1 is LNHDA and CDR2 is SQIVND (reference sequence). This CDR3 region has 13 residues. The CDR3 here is CASSRRKGETQYF. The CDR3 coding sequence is TGTGCCAGTAGTAGAAGGAAGGGGGAGACCCAGTACTTC.

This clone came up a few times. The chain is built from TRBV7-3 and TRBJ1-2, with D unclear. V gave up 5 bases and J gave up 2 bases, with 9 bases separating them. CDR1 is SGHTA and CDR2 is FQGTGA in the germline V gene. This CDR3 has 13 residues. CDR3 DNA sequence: TGTGCCAGCAGCCCCGGGAACAACTATGGCTACACCTTC. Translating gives CASSPGNNYGYTF. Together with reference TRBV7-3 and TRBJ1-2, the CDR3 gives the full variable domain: GAGVSQTPSNKVTEKGKYVELRCDPISGHTALYWYRQSLGQGPEFLIYFQGTGAADDSGLPNDRFFAVRPEGSVSTLKIQRTERGDSAVYLCASSPGNNYGYTFGSGTRLTVV.

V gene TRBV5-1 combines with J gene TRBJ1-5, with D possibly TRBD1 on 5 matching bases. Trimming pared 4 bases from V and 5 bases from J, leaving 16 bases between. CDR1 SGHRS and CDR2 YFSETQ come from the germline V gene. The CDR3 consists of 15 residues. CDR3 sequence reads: CASSPEGQTHQPQHF. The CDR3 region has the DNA TGCGCCAGCAGCCCAGAGGGGCAGACCCATCAGCCCCAGCATTTT.

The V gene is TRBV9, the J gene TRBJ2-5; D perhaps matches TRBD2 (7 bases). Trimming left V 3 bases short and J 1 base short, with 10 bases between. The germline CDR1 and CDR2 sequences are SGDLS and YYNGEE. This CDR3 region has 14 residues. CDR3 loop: CASSGGGGQETQYF. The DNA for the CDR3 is TGTGCCAGCAGCGGGGGAGGGGGCCAAGAGACCCAGTACTTC.

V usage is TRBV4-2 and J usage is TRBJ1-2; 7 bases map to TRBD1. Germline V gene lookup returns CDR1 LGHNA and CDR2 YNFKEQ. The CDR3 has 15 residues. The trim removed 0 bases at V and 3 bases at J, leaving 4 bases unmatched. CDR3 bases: TGTGCCAGCAGCCAAGATGACAGGGAAGACTATGGCTACACCTTC. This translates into CASSQDDREDYGYTF.

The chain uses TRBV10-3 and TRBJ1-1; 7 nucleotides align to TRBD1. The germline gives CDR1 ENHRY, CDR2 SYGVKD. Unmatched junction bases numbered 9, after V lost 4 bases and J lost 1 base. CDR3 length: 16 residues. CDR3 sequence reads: CAISGQTGLENTEAFF. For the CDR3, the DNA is TGTGCCATCAGTGGGCAGACAGGGCTAGAGAACACTGAAGCTTTCTTT.

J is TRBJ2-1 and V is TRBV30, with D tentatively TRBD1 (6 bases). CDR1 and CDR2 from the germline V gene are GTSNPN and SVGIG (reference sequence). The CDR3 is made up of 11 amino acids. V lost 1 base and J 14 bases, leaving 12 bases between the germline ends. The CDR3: CAWSAGTGKFF. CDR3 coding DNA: TGTGCCTGGAGTGCGGGAACAGGGAAGTTCTTC.

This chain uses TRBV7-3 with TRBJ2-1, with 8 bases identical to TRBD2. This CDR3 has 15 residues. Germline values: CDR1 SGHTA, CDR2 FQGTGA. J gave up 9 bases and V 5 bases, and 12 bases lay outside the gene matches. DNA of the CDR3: TGTGCCAGCAGCCCAGGGGTAGCGGGAATAGGTGAGCAGTTCTTC. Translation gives CASSPGVAGIGEQFF.

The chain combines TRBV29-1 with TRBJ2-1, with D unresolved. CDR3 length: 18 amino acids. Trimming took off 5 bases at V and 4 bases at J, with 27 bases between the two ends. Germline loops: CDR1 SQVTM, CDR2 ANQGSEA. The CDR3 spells CSVLRPGRSAPSYNEQFF. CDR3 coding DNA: TGCAGCGTTCTTCGTCCTGGCAGGAGTGCCCCCAGTTACAATGAGCAGTTCTTC.

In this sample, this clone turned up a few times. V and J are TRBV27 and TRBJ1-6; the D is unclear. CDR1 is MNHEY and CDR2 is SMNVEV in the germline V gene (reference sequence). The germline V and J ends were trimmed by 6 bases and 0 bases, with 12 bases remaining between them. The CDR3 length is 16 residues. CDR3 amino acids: CASSTLSGSYNSPLHF. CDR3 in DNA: TGTGCCAGCAGCACCCTTTCCGGCTCCTATAATTCACCCCTCCACTTT.

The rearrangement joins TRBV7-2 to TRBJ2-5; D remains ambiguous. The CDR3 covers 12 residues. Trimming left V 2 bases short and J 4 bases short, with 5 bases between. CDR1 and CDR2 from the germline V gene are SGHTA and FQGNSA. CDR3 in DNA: TGTGCCAGCAGCTTAAACGGAGAGACCCAGTACTTC. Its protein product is CASSLNGETQYF.

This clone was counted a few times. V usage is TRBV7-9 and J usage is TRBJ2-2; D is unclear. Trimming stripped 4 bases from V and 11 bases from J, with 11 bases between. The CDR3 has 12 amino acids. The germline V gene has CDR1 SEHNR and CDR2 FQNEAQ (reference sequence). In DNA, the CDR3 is TGTGCCAGCAGCTATGAATCCCCAGAGCTGTTTTTT. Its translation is CASSYESPELFF.

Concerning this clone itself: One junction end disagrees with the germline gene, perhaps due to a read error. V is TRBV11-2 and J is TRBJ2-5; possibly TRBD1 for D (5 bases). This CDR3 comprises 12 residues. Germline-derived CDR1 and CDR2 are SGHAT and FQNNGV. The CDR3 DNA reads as TGTGCCAGCAGCGACGGAAGGGGCCTCTGGGACTTC. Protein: CASSDGRGLWDF.

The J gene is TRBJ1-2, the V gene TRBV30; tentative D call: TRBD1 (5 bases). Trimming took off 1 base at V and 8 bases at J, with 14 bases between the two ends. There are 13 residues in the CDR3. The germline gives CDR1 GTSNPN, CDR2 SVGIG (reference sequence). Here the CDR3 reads CAWSADSGRGYTF. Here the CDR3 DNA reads TGTGCCTGGAGTGCGGATTCAGGGAGAGGCTACACCTTC.

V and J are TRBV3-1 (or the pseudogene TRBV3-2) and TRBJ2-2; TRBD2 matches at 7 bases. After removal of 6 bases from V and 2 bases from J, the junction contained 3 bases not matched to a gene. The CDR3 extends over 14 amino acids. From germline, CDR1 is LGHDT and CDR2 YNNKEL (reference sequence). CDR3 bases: TGTGCCAGCAGACTAGCGTCAAACACCGGGGAGCTGTTTTTT. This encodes CASRLASNTGELFF.

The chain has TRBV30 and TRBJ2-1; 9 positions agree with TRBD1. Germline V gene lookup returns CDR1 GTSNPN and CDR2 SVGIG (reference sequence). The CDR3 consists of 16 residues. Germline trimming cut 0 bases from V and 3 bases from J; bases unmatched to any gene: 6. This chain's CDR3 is CAWSVLGQGRYNEQFF. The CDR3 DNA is TGTGCCTGGAGTGTACTGGGACAGGGACGCTACAATGAGCAGTTCTTC.

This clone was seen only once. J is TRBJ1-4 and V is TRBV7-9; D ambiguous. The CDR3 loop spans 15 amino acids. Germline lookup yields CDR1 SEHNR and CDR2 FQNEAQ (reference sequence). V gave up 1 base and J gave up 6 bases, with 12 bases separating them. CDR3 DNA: TGTGCCAGCAGCTTAGGGACGACGTCTCATGAAAAACTGTTTTTT. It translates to CASSLGTTSHEKLFF.

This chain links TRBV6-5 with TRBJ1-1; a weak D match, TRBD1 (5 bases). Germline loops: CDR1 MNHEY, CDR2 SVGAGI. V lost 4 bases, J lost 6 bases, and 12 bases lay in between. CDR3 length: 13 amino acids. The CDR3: CASSWTGAAEAFF. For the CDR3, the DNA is TGTGCCAGCAGTTGGACCGGGGCCGCTGAAGCTTTCTTT.

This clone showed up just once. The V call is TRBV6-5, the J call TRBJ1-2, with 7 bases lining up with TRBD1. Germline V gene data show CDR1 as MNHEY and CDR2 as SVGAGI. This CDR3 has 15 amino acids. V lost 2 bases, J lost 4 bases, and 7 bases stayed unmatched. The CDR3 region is CASSYDPGGSYGYTF. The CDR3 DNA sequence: TGTGCCAGCAGTTACGATCCAGGGGGGTCCTATGGCTACACCTTC.

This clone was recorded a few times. CDR3 sequence: CASSERGAYGYTF. CDR3 DNA: TGTGCCAGCAGTGAGAGAGGAGCCTATGGCTACACCTTC. J is TRBJ1-2 and V is TRBV6-1; D uncertain. CDR3 size: 13 residues. V was trimmed by 3 bases and J by 4 bases, leaving 9 bases between them. Germline CDR1 reads MNHNS; CDR2 reads SASEGT.

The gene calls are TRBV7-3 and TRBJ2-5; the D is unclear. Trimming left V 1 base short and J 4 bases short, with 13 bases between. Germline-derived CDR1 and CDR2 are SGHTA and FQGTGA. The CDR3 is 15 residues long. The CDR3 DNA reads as TGTGCCAGCAGCTTAAGCGGAGTACCCCCAGAGACCCAGTACTTC. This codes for CASSLSGVPPETQYF.

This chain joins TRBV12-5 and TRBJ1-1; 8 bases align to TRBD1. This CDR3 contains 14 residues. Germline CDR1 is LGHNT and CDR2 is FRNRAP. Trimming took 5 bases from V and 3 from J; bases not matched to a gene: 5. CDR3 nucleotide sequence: TGTGCTAGTGGTACCGGACAGGGCCACACTGAAGCTTTCTTT. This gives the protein CASGTGQGHTEAFF.

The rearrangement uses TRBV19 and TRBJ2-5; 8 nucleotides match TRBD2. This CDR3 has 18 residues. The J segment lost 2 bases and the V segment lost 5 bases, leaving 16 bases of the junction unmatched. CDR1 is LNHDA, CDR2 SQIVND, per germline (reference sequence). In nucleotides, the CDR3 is TGTGCCAGTAGTCCTCCCTCCCAACTAGCGGATCATCAAGAGACCCAGTACTTC. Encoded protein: CASSPPSQLADHQETQYF.

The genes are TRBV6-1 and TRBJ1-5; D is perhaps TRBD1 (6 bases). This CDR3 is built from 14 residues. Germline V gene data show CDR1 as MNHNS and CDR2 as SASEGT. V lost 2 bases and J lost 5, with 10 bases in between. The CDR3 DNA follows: TGTGCCAGCAGTGAATTCGGGGGCTATCAGCCCCAGCATTTT. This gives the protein CASSEFGGYQPQHF.

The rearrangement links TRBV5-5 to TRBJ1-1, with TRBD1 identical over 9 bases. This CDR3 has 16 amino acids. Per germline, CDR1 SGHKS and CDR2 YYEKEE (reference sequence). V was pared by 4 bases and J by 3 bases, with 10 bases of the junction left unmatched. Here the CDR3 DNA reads TGTGCCAGCAGCCATCACAGGGGGCGCAGATACACTGAAGCTTTCTTT. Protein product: CASSHHRGRRYTEAFF.